These T cell receptor beta chains were read from a single sample in a study of cytomegalovirus exposure and HLA in healthy donors. TCRdb keeps only in-frame clones here, not all; method: immunoSEQ multiplex PCR. The sample gives 90,000 to 150,000 clones, 88% of which show up once; around 6% is in the top ten. Specimen: PBMCs. These receptors were obtained from a woman aged 18-29 years in good health and CMV-seropositive. Both conserved end residues are trimmed from each CDR3. Clone size is shown for a subset of rows, as once, few, many or a class of expanded clone.

CDR3 protein	V gene	clone size
ASSPGQGRTDTQY	TRBV18	.
ASSLSQNQETQY	TRBV9	.
ASTDRSGGYT	TRBV6-6	.
ASSLAGTSGYNEQF	TRBV5-1	.
ASSLDRGRTEAF	TRBV5-1	.
ASSLAGLAGEPEQY	TRBV5-4	once
ASSLAGGDKETQY	TRBV5-1	.
ASSQEKNSGELF	TRBV4-2	.
ATRQVACRQPQH	TRBV11-3	.
ASSERWGPRSEQF	TRBV2	.
ASSIGLVLGVQPQH	TRBV19	.
ASSSIAGGPNEQF	TRBV27	.
ASSLRGSYNEQF	TRBV7-2	.
SVDAPNEQF	TRBV29-1	.
ASSVSGTEPYGYT	TRBV6-1	many
ASSLFGGGVVGTDTQY	TRBV11-2	.
ASSPDYSYNEQF	TRBV11-3	.
ASSEETEAF	TRBV2	many
ASSPTQPNTEAF	TRBV18	.
ASSRDPGQGNIQY	TRBV5-1	.
SGSIQGFTDTQY	TRBV29-1	.
ASGGGYGYT	TRBV10-3	.
ASSPRGLGPIYEQY	TRBV28	.
SGGTVQETQY	TRBV29-1	.
ASSLGTSGDQETQY	TRBV11-1	.
ASSRTRTGPNEKLF	TRBV18	.
ASSATGGIRDEQY	TRBV9	.
ASSKDRDGNTIY	TRBV11-1	.
AWSKTGYGEQY	TRBV30	.
ASSQATETNYGYT	TRBV4-1	.
ASSWGQGAAEQF	TRBV7-9	.
ASSLGLGGHTEAF	TRBV27	.
ASRRTALNTEAF	TRBV6-5	.
ASSQDYRDTGELF	TRBV4-2	.
ASSFSGEAF	TRBV5-4	once
ASSLGPNYEQY	TRBV5-6	.
ASSLADSYGYT	TRBV7-9	.
ASSTTQTQY	TRBV7-8	once
ASSHPKDRFEETQY	TRBV4-1	.
ASSVATGSGGEQY	TRBV9	.
ASSYRGQVGEKLF	TRBV6-5	.